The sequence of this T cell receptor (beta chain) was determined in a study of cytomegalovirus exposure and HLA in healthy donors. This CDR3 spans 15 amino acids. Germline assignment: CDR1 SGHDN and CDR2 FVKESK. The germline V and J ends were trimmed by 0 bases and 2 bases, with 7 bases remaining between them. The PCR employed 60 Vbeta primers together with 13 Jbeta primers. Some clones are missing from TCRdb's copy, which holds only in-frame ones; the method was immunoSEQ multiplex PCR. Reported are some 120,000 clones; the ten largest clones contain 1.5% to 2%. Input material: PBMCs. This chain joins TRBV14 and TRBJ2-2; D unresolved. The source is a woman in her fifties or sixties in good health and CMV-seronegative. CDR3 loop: CASSQEKLNTGELFF. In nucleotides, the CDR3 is TGTGCCAGCAGCCAAGAAAAACTAAACACCGGGGAGCTGTTTTTT.